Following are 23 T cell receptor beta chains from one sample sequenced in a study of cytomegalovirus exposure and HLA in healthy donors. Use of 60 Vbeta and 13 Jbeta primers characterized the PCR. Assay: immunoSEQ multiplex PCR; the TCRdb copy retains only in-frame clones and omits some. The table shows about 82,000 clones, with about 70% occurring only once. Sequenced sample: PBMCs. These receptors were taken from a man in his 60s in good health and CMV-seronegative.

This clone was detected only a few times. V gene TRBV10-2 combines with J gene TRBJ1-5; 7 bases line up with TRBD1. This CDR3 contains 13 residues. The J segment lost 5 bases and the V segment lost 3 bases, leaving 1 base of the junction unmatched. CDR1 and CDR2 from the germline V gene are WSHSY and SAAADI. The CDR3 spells CASSDTGDQPQHF. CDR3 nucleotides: TGCGCCAGCAGTGATACAGGGGATCAGCCCCAGCATTTT.

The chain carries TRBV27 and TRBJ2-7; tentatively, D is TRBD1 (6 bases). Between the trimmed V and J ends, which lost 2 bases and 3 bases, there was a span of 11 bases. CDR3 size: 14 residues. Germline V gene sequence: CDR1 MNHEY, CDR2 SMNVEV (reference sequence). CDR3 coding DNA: TGTGCCAGCAGTTTACTGACAGGAGGCTACGAGCAGTACTTC. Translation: CASSLLTGGYEQYF.

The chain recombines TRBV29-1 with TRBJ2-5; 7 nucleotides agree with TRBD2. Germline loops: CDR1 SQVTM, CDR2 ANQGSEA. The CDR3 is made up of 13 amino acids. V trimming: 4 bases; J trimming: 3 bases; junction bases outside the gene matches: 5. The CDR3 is CSVALGGEETQYF. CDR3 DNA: TGCAGCGTTGCCCTGGGGGGGGAAGAGACCCAGTACTTC.

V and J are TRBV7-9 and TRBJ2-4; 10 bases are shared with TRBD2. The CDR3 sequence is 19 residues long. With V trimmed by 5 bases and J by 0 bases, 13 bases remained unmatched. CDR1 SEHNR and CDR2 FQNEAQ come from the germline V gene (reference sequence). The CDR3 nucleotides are TGTGCCAGCAGCAGCTTAGTCAGCGGGGGGGCTCTAGCCAAAAACATTCAGTACTTC. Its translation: CASSSLVSGGALAKNIQYF.

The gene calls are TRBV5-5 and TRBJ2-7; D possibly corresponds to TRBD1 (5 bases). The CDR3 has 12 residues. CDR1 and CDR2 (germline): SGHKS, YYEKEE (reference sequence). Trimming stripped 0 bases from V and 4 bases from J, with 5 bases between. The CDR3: CASSLEGYEQYF. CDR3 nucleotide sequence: TGTGCCAGCAGCTTGGAGGGGTACGAGCAGTACTTC.

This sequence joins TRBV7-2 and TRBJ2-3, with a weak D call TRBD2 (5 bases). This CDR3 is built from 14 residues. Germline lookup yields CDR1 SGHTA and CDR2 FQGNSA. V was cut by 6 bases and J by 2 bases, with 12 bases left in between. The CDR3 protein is CASSRTGNTDTQYF. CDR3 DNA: TGTGCCAGCAGTCGTACCGGGAACACAGATACGCAGTATTTT.

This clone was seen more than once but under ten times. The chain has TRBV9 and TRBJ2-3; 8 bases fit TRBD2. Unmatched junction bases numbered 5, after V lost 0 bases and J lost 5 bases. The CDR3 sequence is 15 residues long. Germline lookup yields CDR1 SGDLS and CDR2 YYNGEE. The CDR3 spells CASSVEAGAQDTQYF. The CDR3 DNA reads TGTGCCAGCAGCGTAGAAGCGGGGGCCCAAGATACGCAGTATTTT.

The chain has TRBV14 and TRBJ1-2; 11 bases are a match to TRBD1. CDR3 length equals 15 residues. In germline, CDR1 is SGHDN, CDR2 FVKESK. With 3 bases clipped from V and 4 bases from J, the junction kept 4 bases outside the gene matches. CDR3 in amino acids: CASSHRTGGIYGYTF. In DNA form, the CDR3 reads TGTGCCAGCAGCCACCGGACAGGGGGCATCTATGGCTACACCTTC. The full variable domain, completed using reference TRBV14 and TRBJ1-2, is EAGVTQFPSHSVIEKGQTVTLRCDPISGHDNLYWYRRVMGKEIKFLLHFVKESKQDESGMPNNRFLAERTGGTYSTLKVQPAELEDSGVYFCASSHRTGGIYGYTFGSGTRLTVV.

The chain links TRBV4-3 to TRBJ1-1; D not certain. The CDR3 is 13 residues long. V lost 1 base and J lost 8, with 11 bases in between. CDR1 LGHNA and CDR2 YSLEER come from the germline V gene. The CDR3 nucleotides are TGCGCCAGCAGCCAAGGAGCCAGGAAAGAAGCTTTCTTT. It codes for CASSQGARKEAFF.

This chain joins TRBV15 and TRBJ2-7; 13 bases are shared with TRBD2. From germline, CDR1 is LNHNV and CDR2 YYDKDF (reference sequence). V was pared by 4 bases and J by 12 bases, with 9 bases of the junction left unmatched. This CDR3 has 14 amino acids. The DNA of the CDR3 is TGTGCCACCAGCACTCGACTAGCGGGAGGCACTCTGTACTTC. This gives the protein CATSTRLAGGTLYF.

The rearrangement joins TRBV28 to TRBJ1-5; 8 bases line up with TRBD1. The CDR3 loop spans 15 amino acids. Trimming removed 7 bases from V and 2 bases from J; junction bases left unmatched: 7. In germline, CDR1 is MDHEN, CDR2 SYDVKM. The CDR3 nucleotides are TGTGCCAGCACCGACAGGGGAGGGGGCAATCAGCCCCAGCATTTT. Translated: CASTDRGGGNQPQHF. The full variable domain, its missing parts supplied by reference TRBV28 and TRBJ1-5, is DVKVTQSSRYLVKRTGEKVFLECVQDMDHENMFWYRQDPGLGLRLIYFSYDVKMKEKGDIPEGYSVSREKKERFSLILESASTNQTSMYLCASTDRGGGNQPQHFGDGTRLSIL.

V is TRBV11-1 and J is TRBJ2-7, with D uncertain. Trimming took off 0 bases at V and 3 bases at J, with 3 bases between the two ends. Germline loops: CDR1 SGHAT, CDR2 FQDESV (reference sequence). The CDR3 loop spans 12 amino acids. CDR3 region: CASSLANYEQYF. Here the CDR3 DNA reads TGTGCCAGCAGCTTAGCCAACTACGAGCAGTACTTC.

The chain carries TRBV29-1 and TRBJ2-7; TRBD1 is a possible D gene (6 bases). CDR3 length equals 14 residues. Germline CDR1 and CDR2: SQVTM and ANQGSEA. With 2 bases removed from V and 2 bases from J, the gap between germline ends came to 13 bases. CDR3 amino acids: CSVESPGDPYEQYF. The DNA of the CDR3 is TGCAGCGTTGAAAGTCCAGGGGACCCCTACGAGCAGTACTTC.

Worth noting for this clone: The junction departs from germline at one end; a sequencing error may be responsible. The CDR3 sequence is CASSHNTGEKIQYF. The CDR3 DNA is TGCGCCAGCAGCCATAATACAGGGGAAAAAATTCAGTACTTC. This rearrangement joins TRBV4-3 to TRBJ2-4; TRBD1 matches 7 bases. The CDR3 consists of 14 residues. In germline, CDR1 is LGHNA, CDR2 YSLEER.

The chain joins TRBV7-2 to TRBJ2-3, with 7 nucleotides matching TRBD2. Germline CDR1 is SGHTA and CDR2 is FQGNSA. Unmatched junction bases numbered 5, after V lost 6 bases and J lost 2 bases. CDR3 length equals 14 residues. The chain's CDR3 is CASRRAGNTDTQYF. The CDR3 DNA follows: TGTGCCAGCAGGCGAGCGGGGAACACAGATACGCAGTATTTT. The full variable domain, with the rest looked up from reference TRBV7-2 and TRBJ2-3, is GAGVSQSPSNKVTEKGKDVELRCDPISGHTALYWYRQSLGQGLEFLIYFQGNSAPDKSGLPSDRFSAERTGGSVSTLTIQRTQQEDSAVYLCASRRAGNTDTQYFGPGTRLTVL.

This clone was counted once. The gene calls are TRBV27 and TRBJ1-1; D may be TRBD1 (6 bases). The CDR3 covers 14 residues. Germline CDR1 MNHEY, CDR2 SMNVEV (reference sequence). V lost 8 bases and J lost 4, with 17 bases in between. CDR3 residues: CASGPATGATEAFF. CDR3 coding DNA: TGTGCCAGCGGACCCGCGACAGGAGCCACTGAAGCTTTCTTT.

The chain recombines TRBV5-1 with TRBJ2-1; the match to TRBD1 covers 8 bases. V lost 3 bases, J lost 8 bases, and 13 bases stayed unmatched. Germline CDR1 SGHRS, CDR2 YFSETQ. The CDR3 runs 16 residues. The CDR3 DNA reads TGCGCCAGCAGCTATCAGGGGGCGGCCCACGGCGATGAGCAGTTCTTC. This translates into CASSYQGAAHGDEQFF.

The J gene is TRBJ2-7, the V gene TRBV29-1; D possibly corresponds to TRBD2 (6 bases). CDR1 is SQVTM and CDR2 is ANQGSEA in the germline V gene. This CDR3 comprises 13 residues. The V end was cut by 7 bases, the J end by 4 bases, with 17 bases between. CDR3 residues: CSARSGLTYEQYF. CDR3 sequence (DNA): TGCAGCGCTCGATCGGGACTCACTTACGAGCAGTACTTC.

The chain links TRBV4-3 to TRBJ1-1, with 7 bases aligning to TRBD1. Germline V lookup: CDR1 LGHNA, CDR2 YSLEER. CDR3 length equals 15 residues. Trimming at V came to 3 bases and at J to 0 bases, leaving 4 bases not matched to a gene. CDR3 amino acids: CASSHTGQMNTEAFF. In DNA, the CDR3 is TGCGCCAGCAGCCATACGGGACAGATGAACACTGAAGCTTTCTTT.

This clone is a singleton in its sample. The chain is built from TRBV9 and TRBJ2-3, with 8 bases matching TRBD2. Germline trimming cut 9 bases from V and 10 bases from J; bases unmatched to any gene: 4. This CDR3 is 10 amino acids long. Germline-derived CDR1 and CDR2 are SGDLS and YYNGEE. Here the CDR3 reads CATSSGSQYF. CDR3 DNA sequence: TGTGCCACCTCTAGCGGGTCGCAGTATTTT.

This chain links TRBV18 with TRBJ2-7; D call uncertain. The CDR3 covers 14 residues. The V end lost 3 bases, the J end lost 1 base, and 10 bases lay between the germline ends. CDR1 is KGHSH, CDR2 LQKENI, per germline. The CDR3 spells CASSPPAGSYEQYF. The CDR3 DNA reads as TGTGCCAGCTCACCCCCGGCAGGTTCCTACGAGCAGTACTTC.

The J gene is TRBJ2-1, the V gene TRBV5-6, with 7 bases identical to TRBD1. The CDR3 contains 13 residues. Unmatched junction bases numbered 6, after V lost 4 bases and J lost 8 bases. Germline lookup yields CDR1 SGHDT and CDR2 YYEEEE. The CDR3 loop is CASSKDRSYEQFF. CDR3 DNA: TGTGCCAGCAGCAAGGACAGGAGCTATGAGCAGTTCTTC. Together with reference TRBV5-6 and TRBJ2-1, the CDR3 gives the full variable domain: DAGVTQSPTHLIKTRGQQVTLRCSPKSGHDTVSWYQQALGQGPQFIFQYYEEEERQRGNFPDRFSGHQFPNYSSELNVNALLLGDSALYLCASSKDRSYEQFFGPGTRLTVL.

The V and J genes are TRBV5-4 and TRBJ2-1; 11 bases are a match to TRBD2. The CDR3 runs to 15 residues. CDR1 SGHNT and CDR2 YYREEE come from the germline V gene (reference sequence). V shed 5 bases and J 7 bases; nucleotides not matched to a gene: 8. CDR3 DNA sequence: TGTGCCAGCAGTCCGGGACTAGCGGAAACAAATGAGCAGTTCTTC. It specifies CASSPGLAETNEQFF. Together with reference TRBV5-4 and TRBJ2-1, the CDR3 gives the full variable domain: ETGVTQSPTHLIKTRGQQVTLRCSSQSGHNTVSWYQQALGQGPQFIFQYYREEENGRGNFPPRFSGLQFPNYSSELNVNALELDDSALYLCASSPGLAETNEQFFGPGTRLTVL.